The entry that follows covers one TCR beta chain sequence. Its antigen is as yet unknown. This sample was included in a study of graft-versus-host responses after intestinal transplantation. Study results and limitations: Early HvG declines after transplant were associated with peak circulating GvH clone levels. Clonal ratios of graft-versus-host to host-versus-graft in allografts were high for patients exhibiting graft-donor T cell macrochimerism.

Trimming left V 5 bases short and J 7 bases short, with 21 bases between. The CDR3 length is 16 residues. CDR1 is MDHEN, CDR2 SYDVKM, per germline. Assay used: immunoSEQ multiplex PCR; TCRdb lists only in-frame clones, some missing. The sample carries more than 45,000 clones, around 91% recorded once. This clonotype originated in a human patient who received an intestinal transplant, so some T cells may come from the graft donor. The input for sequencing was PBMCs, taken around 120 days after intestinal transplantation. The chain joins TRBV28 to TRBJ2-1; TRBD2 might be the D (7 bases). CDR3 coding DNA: TGTGCCAGCAGTGCACGGGGGCGGGAGTTCAGGAATGAGCAGTTCTTC. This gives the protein CASSARGREFRNEQFF.